The T cell receptor beta chain under discussion was sequenced for a study of early T cells in non-severe SARS-CoV-2 infection. Study at large: Sequencing targeted bulk RNA from unsorted whole blood, leaving chains unpaired. The study, taken as a whole, reports: Anti-spike CD8 responses were favored in VDJdb matching, and private and CD4 specificities were missed.

This clonotype has only a few counts. The antigen remains undetermined. Trimming shortened V by 7 bases and J by 0 bases, and 3 bases separated the two germline ends. CDR3 length: 11 amino acids. Germline CDR1 reads SEHNR; CDR2 reads FQNEAQ (reference sequence). Attached unique molecular identifiers marked individual cDNA molecules. TCRdb ran MiXCR on the 5' RACE reads and lists one entry per CDR3 protein. The repertoire consists of around 67,000 distinct CDR3 sequences, with 10% to 15% occurring once and the leading ten covering 6% to 7%. The chain couples TRBV7-9 to TRBJ2-5; D is uncertain. This clonotype was obtained from an adult who was a healthcare worker with PCR-confirmed SARS-CoV-2 infection or an uninfected control (not recorded which). The sequencing input was whole blood. CDR3 coding DNA: TGTGCCAGCACCGACCAAGAGACCCAGTACTTC. It codes for CASTDQETQYF.